The T cell receptor beta chain under discussion was sequenced for a study of CD8 T cells in ankylosing spondylitis. 13 amino acids form the CDR3, both terminal residues included. The germline CDR1 and CDR2 sequences are SEHNR and FQNEAQ (reference sequence). Each CDR3 protein is one row after TCRdb ran MiXCR on the 5' RACE reads. The top ten clones hold around 6.5% of a sample with under 300,000 distinct CDR3 sequences, roughly 10% of them seen once. Details on this clonotype: As the CDR3 is not closed by the conserved phenylalanine or tryptophan, this likely results from a read error. The limits of the CDR3 on the DNA are not certain, so only TCRdb's listed CDR3 is given.

The chain couples TRBV7-9 to TRBJ2-7; TRBD1 is taken as the D call from the table, unchecked against the DNA. This TCR came from a male donor with ankylosing spondylitis or in good health (not recorded which). Input material: blood, either unsorted or a sorted T cell fraction (not recorded which). CDR3 sequence: CASSIPSGLDWSS.